This entry lists 17 T cell receptor beta chains sequenced from one sample in a study of blood T cell repertoires in COVID-19. Assay: immunoSEQ multiplex PCR; the TCRdb copy retains only in-frame clones and omits some. The top ten clones hold roughly 3.5% of a sample with roughly 150,000 clones, around four fifths of them seen once. Specimen: peripheral blood. The source of these receptors is a woman of 80 years or more with acute or convalescent COVID-19.

The genes are TRBV6-5 and TRBJ1-2; 7 bases are a match to TRBD1. V gave up 6 bases and J gave up 2 bases; unmatched junction bases: 6. The CDR3 is 14 amino acids. The germline CDR1 and CDR2 sequences are MNHEY and SVGAGI. The CDR3 sequence: CASRSGGANYGYTF. In nucleotides, the CDR3 is TGTGCCAGCAGGTCAGGGGGAGCCAACTATGGCTACACCTTC.

The chain joins TRBV6-1 to TRBJ2-5; D is possibly TRBD1 (6 bases). Per the germline V gene, CDR1 is MNHNS and CDR2 is SASEGT. The CDR3 totals 15 residues. Trimming shortened V by 1 base and J by 7 bases, and 16 bases separated the two germline ends. In nucleotides, the CDR3 is TGTGCCAGCAGTGAAGAACGGGACACCCGAGGGACCCAGTACTTC. Protein product: CASSEERDTRGTQYF.

This clone was seen a few times. The V gene is TRBV28, the J gene TRBJ1-1, with D perhaps matching TRBD1 (6 bases). This CDR3 is 14 amino acids long. Germline V gene sequence: CDR1 MDHEN, CDR2 SYDVKM. With 3 bases removed from V and 1 base from J, the gap between germline ends came to 9 bases. For the CDR3, the DNA is TGTGCCAGCAGTTTTGGGACAAAGAACACTGAAGCTTTCTTT. Protein: CASSFGTKNTEAFF. Full variable domain (missing parts from reference TRBV28 and TRBJ1-1): DVKVTQSSRYLVKRTGEKVFLECVQDMDHENMFWYRQDPGLGLRLIYFSYDVKMKEKGDIPEGYSVSREKKERFSLILESASTNQTSMYLCASSFGTKNTEAFFGQGTRLTVV.

This clone was counted once. This chain links TRBV7-9 with TRBJ1-1; D not resolved. The CDR3 is 11 residues long. CDR1 is SEHNR, CDR2 FQNEAQ, per germline (reference sequence). Trimming took off 3 bases at V and 6 bases at J, with 5 bases between the two ends. The CDR3 protein is CASSFSSEAFF. DNA for the CDR3: TGTGCCAGCAGCTTTTCCTCTGAAGCTTTCTTT. Drawing the rest from reference TRBV7-9 and TRBJ1-1, the complete variable domain is DTGVSQNPRHKITKRGQNVTFRCDPISEHNRLYWYRQTLGQGPEFLTYFQNEAQLEKSRLLSDRFSAERPKGSFSTLEIQRTEQGDSAMYLCASSFSSEAFFGQGTRLTVV.

The chain carries TRBV2 and TRBJ1-2, with 9 bases identical to TRBD1. The CDR3 totals 14 residues. Germline V gene sequence: CDR1 SNHLY, CDR2 FYNNEI. V lost 5 bases, J lost 5 bases, and 6 bases stayed unmatched. The CDR3 DNA sequence: TGTGCCAGCAGTCAGGGACAGGGACCTTATGGCTACACCTTC. It codes for CASSQGQGPYGYTF. Looking up the rest from reference TRBV2 and TRBJ1-2 gives the full variable domain: EPEVTQTPSHQVTQMGQEVILRCVPISNHLYFYWYRQILGQKVEFLVSFYNNEISEKSEIFDDQFSVERPDGSNFTLKIRSTKLEDSAMYFCASSQGQGPYGYTFGSGTRLTVV.

This rearrangement joins TRBV25-1 to TRBJ2-3; the match to TRBD2 covers 12 bases. V lost 7 bases, J lost 0 bases, and 11 bases stayed unmatched. Germline lookup yields CDR1 MGHDK and CDR2 SYGVNS. CDR3 length: 18 residues. The CDR3 DNA follows: TGTGCCAGCAACTCCCCTAGCGGGAGGGCTTTCAGCACAGATACGCAGTATTTT. Encoded protein: CASNSPSGRAFSTDTQYF.

V and J are TRBV7-2 and TRBJ2-2; D may be TRBD2 (6 bases). The V and J ends lost 5 bases and 1 base respectively, with 14 bases between them. The CDR3 runs 16 residues. Germline V gene sequence: CDR1 SGHTA, CDR2 FQGNSA. The CDR3 loop reads CASSLGGRGNTGELFF. The CDR3 nucleotides are TGTGCCAGCAGCCTAGGAGGGCGGGGGAACACCGGGGAGCTGTTTTTT.

The chain links TRBV6-1 to TRBJ2-2; 7 nucleotides agree with TRBD1. Germline V lookup: CDR1 MNHNS, CDR2 SASEGT. The junction had 7 bases not matched to a gene; V was cut back by 3 bases and J by 3 bases. There are 16 residues in the CDR3. The CDR3: CASSDQTGIYTGELFF. The CDR3 region has the DNA TGTGCCAGCAGTGACCAGACAGGGATCTACACCGGGGAGCTGTTTTTT.

This chain links TRBV27 with TRBJ1-6; 9 bases match TRBD1. Germline-derived CDR1 and CDR2 are MNHEY and SMNVEV (reference sequence). The CDR3 loop spans 14 amino acids. The junction had 3 bases not matched to a gene; V was cut back by 6 bases and J by 6 bases. CDR3 DNA: TGTGCCAGCAGGGGGACAGGGCCTAATTCACCCCTCCACTTT. Translating it yields CASRGTGPNSPLHF.

This clone is a singleton in its sample. This chain connects TRBV9 to TRBJ2-1; 8 nucleotides align to TRBD2. V lost 5 bases, J lost 8 bases, and 9 bases stayed unmatched. The germline V gene encodes CDR1 SGDLS and CDR2 YYNGEE. CDR3 size: 14 residues. CDR3 sequence (DNA): TGTGCCAGCAGAGGACCCGGGGGGGGCGATGAGCAGTTCTTC. It encodes CASRGPGGGDEQFF.

The rearrangement links TRBV2 to TRBJ1-6, with 10 bases matching TRBD1. Germline V lookup: CDR1 SNHLY, CDR2 FYNNEI. J was trimmed by 7 bases and V by 6 bases; bases with no gene match: 15. This CDR3 is built from 18 residues. The CDR3 protein is CASRGPGQGFSWNSPLHF. In DNA form, the CDR3 reads TGTGCCAGCAGAGGCCCGGGACAGGGGTTTAGTTGGAATTCACCCCTCCACTTT. Using reference TRBV2 and TRBJ1-6 for the parts outside the CDR3, the full variable domain is EPEVTQTPSHQVTQMGQEVILRCVPISNHLYFYWYRQILGQKVEFLVSFYNNEISEKSEIFDDQFSVERPDGSNFTLKIRSTKLEDSAMYFCASRGPGQGFSWNSPLHFGNGTRLTVT.

This clone has just one count. This chain uses TRBV12-3 or TRBV12-4 with TRBJ2-5; TRBD1 agrees at 9 bases. This CDR3 comprises 13 residues. Losses at the gene ends were 4 bases for V and 5 bases for J; bases not matched to a gene: 2. In DNA, the CDR3 is TGTGCCAGCAGTTCGGGACAGGGTGAGACCCAGTACTTC. Translating gives CASSSGQGETQYF.

Concerning this clone: This specimen includes other DNA sequences encoding the same CDR3. The V and J genes are TRBV19 and TRBJ1-3; D is uncertain. V lost 3 bases and J lost 0, with 6 bases in between. CDR1 is LNHDA, CDR2 SQIVND, per germline (reference sequence). This CDR3 region has 14 residues. The CDR3: CASSISGSGNTIYF. In DNA form, the CDR3 reads TGTGCCAGTAGTATTTCAGGCTCTGGAAACACCATATATTTT.

V gene TRBV20-1 combines with J gene TRBJ1-1; D gene unclear. CDR1 and CDR2 (germline): DFQATT, SNEGSKA (reference sequence). Trimming pared 6 bases from V and 7 bases from J, leaving 3 bases between. The CDR3 is 8 residues long. The CDR3 here is CSAYEAFF. CDR3 sequence (DNA): TGCAGTGCATATGAAGCTTTCTTT.

This clone was seen a few times. This sequence joins TRBV29-1 and TRBJ2-2, with D possibly matching TRBD1 (6 bases). V was shortened by 1 base and J by 7 bases, with 16 bases between the two germline ends. Germline CDR1 is SQVTM and CDR2 is ANQGSEA. The CDR3 totals 15 residues. This chain's CDR3 is CSVEVGQSTYGELFF. DNA for the CDR3: TGCAGCGTTGAAGTCGGACAGAGTACTTACGGGGAGCTGTTTTTT.

J is TRBJ2-5 and V is TRBV18, with 7 bases aligning to TRBD1. Trimming cost V 6 bases and J 1 base; bases outside gene matches: 11. The V gene's germline CDR1 is KGHSH and CDR2 LQKENI. The CDR3 has 16 residues. The CDR3 reads CASSFLEQGTQETQYF. The CDR3 DNA reads TGTGCCAGCTCCTTCCTTGAACAGGGGACCCAAGAGACCCAGTACTTC. Supplemented by reference TRBV18 and TRBJ2-5, the full variable domain reads NAGVMQNPRHLVRRRGQEARLRCSPMKGHSHVYWYRQLPEEGLKFMVYLQKENIIDESGMPKERFSAEFPKEGPSILRIQQVVRGDSAAYFCASSFLEQGTQETQYFGPGTRLLVL.

The chain uses TRBV12-5 and TRBJ2-5; 12 bases match TRBD1. V dropped 5 bases and J dropped 5; count of bases not matched to a gene: 9. The CDR3 contains 16 residues. CDR1 is LGHNT, CDR2 FRNRAP, per germline. CDR3 residues: CASGMGQGAPTETQYF. In DNA, the CDR3 is TGTGCTAGTGGTATGGGACAGGGGGCCCCAACGGAGACCCAGTACTTC.